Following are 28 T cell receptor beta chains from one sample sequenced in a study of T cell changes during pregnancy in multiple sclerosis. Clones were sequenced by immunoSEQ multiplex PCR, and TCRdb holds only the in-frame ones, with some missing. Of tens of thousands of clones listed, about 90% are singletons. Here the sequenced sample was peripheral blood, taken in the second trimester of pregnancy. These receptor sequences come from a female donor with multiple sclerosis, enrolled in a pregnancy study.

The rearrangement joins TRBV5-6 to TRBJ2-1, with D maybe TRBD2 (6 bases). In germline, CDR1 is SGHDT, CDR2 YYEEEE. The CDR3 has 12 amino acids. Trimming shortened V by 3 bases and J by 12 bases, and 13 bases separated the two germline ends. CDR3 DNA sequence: TGTGCCAGCAGCTGGCGGGACGCCCGGCAGTTCTTC. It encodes CASSWRDARQFF.

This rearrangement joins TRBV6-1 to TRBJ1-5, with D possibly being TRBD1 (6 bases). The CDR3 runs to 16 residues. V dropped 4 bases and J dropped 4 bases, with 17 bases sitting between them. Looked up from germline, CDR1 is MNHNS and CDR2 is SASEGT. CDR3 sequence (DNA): TGTGCCAGCAGTGGGAGGGGGGGCCTGCCGAATCAGCCCCAGCATTTT. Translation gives CASSGRGGLPNQPQHF.

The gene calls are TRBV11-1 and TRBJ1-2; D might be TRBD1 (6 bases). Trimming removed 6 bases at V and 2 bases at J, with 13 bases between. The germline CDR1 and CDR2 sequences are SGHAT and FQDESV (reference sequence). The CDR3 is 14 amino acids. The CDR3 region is CASRLTGQNYGYTF. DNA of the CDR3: TGTGCCAGCAGACTAACCGGACAGAACTATGGCTACACCTTC.

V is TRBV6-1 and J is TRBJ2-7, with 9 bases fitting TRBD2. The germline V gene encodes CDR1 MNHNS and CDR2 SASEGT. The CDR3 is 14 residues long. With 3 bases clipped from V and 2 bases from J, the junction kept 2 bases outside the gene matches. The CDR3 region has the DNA TGTGCCAGCAGTGAGGAGCGGGGGGCCTACGAGCAGTACTTC. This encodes CASSEERGAYEQYF.

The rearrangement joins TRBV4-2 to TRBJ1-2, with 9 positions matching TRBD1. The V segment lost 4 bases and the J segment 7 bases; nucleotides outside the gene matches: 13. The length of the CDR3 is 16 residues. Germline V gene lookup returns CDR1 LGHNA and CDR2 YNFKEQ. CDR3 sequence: CASSRDSTGTGSGYTF. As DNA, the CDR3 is TGTGCCAGCAGCCGAGACTCAACCGGGACAGGGTCTGGCTACACCTTC.

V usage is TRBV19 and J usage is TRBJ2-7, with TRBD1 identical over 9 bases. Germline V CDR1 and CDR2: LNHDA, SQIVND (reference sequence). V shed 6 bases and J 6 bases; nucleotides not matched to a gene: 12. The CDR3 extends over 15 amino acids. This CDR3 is CASSLSGTGGFEQYF. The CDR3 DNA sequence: TGTGCCAGTAGCCTTTCCGGTACAGGGGGCTTCGAGCAGTACTTC. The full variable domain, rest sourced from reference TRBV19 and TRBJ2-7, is DGGITQSPKYLFRKEGQNVTLSCEQNLNHDAMYWYRQDPGQGLRLIYYSQIVNDFQKGDIAEGYSVSREKKESFPLTVTSAQKNPTAFYLCASSLSGTGGFEQYFGPGTRLTVT.

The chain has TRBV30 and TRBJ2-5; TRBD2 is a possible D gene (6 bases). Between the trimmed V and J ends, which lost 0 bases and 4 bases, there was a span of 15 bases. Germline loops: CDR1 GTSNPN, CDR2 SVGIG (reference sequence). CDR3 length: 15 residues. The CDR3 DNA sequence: TGTGCCTGGAGTGTACCCGACAGACTAGGAGAGACCCAGTACTTC. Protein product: CAWSVPDRLGETQYF.

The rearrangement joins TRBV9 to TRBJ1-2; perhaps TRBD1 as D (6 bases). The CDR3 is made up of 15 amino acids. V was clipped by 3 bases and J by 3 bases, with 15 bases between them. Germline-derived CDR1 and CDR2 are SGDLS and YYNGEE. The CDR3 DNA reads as TGTGCCAGCAGCGAGAGAGACAGGACTCACTATGGCTACACCTTC. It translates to CASSERDRTHYGYTF.

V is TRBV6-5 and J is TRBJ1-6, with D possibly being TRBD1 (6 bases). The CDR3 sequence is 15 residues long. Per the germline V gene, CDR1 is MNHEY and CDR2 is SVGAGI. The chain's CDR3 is CASGQDSSYNSPLHF. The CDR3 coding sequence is TGTGCGTCCGGGCAGGACAGCTCCTATAATTCACCCCTCCACTTT.

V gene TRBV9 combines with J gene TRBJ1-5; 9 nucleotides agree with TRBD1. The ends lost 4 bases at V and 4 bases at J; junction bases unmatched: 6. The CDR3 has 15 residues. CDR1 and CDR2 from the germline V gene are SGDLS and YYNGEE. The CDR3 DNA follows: TGTGCCAGCAGCCCTAGGGACAGGGATAATCAGCCCCAGCATTTT. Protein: CASSPRDRDNQPQHF. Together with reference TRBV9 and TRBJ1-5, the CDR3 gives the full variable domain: DSGVTQTPKHLITATGQRVTLRCSPRSGDLSVYWYQQSLDQGLQFLIQYYNGEERAKGNILERFSAQQFPDLHSELNLSSLELGDSALYFCASSPRDRDNQPQHFGDGTRLSIL.

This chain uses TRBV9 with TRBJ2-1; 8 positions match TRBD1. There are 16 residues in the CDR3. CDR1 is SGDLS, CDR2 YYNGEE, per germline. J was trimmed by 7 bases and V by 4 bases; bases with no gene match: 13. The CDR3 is CASSPSLGTGGNEQFF. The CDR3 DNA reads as TGTGCCAGCAGCCCCAGTCTTGGGACAGGTGGGAATGAGCAGTTCTTC.

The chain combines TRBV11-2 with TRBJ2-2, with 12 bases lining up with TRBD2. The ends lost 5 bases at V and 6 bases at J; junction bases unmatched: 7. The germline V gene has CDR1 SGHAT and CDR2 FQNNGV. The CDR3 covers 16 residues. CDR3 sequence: CASSPSLAGGAGELFF. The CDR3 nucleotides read TGTGCCAGCAGCCCTTCACTAGCGGGGGGAGCCGGGGAGCTGTTTTTT.

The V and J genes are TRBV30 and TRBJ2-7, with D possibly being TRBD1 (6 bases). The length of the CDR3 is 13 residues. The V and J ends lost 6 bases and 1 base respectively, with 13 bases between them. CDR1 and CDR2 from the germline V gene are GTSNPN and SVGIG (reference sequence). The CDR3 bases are TGTGCCTGCGCCGGGACATCTTCCTACGAGCAGTACTTC. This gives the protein CACAGTSSYEQYF.

CDR3 region: CASSGGDFYEQYF. CDR3 bases: TGTGCCAGTAGTGGAGGAGACTTCTACGAGCAGTACTTC. The chain combines TRBV19 with TRBJ2-5; maybe TRBD2 (5 bases). The DNA end lines up better with TRBJ2-7; the J call may be wrong. The CDR3 is made up of 13 amino acids. Germline loops: CDR1 LNHDA, CDR2 SQIVND (reference sequence).

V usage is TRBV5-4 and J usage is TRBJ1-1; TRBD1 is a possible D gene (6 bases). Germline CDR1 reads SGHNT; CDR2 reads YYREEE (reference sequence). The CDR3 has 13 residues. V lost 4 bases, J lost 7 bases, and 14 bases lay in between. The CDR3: CASSHTDSNEAFF. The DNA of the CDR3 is TGTGCCAGCAGCCATACGGACAGCAATGAAGCTTTCTTT.

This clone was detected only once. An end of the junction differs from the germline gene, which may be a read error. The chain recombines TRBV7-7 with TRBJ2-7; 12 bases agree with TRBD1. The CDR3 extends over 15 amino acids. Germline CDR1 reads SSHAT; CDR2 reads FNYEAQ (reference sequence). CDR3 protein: CASSPGTGGGYEQYF. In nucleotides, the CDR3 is TGTGCTAGCAGCCCCGGGACAGGGGGCGGCTACGAGCAGTACTTC.

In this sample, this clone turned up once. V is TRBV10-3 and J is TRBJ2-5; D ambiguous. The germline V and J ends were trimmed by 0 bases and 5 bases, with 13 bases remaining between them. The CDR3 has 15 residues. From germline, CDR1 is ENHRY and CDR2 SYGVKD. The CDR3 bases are TGTGCCATCAGTGAGTCGCACACAGTCCGGGAGACCCAGTACTTC. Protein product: CAISESHTVRETQYF.

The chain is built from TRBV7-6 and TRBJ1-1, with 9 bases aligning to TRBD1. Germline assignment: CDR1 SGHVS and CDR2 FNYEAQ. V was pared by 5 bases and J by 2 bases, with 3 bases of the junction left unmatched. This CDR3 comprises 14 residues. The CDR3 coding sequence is TGTGCCAGCAGCCGACAGGGGGGCAACACTGAAGCTTTCTTT. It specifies CASSRQGGNTEAFF.

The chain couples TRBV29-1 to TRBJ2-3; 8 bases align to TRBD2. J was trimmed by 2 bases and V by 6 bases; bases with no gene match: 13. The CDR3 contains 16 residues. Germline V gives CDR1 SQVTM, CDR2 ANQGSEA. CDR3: CSVQVSGGAPTDTQYF. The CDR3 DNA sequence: TGCAGCGTCCAAGTATCGGGGGGGGCCCCCACAGATACGCAGTATTTT.

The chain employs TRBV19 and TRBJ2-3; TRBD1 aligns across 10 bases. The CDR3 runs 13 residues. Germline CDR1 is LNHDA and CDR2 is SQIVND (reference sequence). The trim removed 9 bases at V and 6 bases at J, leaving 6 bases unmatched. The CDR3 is CASGTGVWDTQYF. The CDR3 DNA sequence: TGTGCCAGCGGGACAGGGGTATGGGATACGCAGTATTTT.

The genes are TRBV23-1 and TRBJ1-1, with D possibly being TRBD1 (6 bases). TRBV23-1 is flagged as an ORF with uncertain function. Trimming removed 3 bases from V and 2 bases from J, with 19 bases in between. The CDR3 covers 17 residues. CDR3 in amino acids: CASSHPSWAGGNTEAFF. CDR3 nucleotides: TGCGCCAGCAGTCATCCATCCTGGGCTGGGGGCAACACTGAAGCTTTCTTT.

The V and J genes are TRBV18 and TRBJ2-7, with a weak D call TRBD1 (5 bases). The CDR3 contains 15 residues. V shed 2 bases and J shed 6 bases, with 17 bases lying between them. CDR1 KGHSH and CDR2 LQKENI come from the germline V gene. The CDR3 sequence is CASSPGAGSYREQYF. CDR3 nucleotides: TGTGCCAGCTCACCAGGGGCAGGGTCGTATCGCGAGCAGTACTTC.

Here the CDR3 reads CASSFGWAHTEAFF. The CDR3 DNA reads TGTGCCAGCAGCTTTGGGTGGGCCCACACTGAAGCTTTCTTT. The rearrangement uses TRBV7-2 and TRBJ1-1, with unresolved D. From germline, CDR1 is SGHTA and CDR2 FQGNSA. The CDR3 runs 14 residues. Trimming shortened V by 3 bases and J by 3 bases, and 11 bases separated the two germline ends.

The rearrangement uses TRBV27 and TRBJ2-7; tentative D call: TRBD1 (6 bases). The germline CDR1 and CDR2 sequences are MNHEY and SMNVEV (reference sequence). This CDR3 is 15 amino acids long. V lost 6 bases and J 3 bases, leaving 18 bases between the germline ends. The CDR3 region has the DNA TGTGCCAGCAGGGGAAACAGGGCTTCTAACTACGAGCAGTACTTC. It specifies CASRGNRASNYEQYF.

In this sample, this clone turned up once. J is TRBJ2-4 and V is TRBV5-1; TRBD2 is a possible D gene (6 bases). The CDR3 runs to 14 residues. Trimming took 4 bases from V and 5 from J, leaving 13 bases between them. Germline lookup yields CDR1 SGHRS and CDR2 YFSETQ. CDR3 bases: TGCGCCAGCAGCCCCCCGGGAGCGGAAAACATTCAGTACTTC. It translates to CASSPPGAENIQYF. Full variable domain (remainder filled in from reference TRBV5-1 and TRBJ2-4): KAGVTQTPRYLIKTRGQQVTLSCSPISGHRSVSWYQQTPGQGLQFLFEYFSETQRNKGNFPGRFSGRQFSNSRSEMNVSTLELGDSALYLCASSPPGAENIQYFGAGTRLSVL.

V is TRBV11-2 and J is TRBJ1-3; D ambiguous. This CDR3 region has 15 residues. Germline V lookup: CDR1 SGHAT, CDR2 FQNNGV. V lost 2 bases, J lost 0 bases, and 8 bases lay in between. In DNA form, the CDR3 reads TGTGCCAGCAGCTTACTTAGTTTCTCTGGAAACACCATATATTTT. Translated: CASSLLSFSGNTIYF.

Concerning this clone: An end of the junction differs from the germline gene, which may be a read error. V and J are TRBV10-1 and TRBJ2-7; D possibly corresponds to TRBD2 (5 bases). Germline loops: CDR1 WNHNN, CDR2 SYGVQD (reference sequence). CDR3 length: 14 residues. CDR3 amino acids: CASSEGTGPGDGNF. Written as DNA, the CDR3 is TGCGCCAGCAGTGAAGGTACGGGCCCAGGCGACGGGAACTTC.

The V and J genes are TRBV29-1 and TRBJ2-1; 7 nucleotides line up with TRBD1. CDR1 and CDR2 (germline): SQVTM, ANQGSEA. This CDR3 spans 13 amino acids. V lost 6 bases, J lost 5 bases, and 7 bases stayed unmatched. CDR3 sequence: CSVRGTENNEQFF. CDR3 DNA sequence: TGCAGCGTGAGAGGGACAGAGAACAATGAGCAGTTCTTC.